This TCR beta chain was captured by sequencing in a study of OX40 agonist ivuxolimab in advanced cancers. Germline-derived CDR1 and CDR2 are MNHEY and SVGAGI. CDR3 length: 14 residues. Trimming removed 0 bases at V and 10 bases at J, with 10 bases between. Profiled with immunoSEQ multiplex PCR; TCRdb holds only in-frame clones, not every one. The sample yields fewer than 60,000 clones, around 82% seen once. The sequence came from an adult with an advanced solid tumor such as melanoma, head and neck, liver or kidney cancer. Material: CD4+ or CD8+ T cells sorted from blood, obtained in a trial of the OX40 agonist ivuxolimab. V is TRBV6-5 and J is TRBJ1-6, with D unresolved. DNA for the CDR3: TGTGCCAGCAGTTACTCGGAATTCGGATCACCCCTCCACTTT. Protein: CASSYSEFGSPLHF.